This T cell receptor beta chain was captured in a study of monozygotic twins with inflammatory bowel disease. cDNA encoding TCRalpha and TCRbeta underwent two nested PCRs of 16 and 9 cycles, each of which was followed by bead purification. No DNA is given; TCRdb re-called the 5' RACE reads and lists each CDR3 protein once. In total, the table holds fewer than 350,000 distinct CDR3 sequences. The germline gives CDR1 SNHLY, CDR2 FYNNEI. The length of the CDR3 is 16 residues. The clonotype comes from a human donor with ulcerative colitis or Crohn's disease, or a healthy co-twin of an affected twin (not recorded which). V and J are TRBV2 and TRBJ2-7; TCRdb picks TRBD1, but there is no DNA to check that call. Sequencing was performed on blood. CDR3 protein: CASNPTLTGSSYEQYF.